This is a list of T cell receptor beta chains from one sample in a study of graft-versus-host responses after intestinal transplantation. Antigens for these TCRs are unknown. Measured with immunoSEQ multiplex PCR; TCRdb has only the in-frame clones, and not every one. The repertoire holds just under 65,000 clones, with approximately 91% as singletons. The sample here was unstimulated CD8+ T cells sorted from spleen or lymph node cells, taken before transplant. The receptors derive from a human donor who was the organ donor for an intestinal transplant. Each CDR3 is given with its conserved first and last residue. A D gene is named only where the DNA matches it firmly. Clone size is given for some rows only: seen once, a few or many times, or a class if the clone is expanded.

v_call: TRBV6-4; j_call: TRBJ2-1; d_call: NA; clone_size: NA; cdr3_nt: TGTGCCAGCAGTGACGTGGGAGCGGCGGGGGCGAAGTTCTTC; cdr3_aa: CASSDVGAAGAKFF
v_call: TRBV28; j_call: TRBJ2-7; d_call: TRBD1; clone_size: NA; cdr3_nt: TGTGCCTCGACTCCGGGACAGGGGTTTTTTCGCTACGAGCAGTACTTC; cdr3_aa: CASTPGQGFFRYEQYF
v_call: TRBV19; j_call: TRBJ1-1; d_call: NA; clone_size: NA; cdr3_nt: TGTGCCAGTAGTATAGTTAAGAACACTGAAGCTTTCTTT; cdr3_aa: CASSIVKNTEAFF
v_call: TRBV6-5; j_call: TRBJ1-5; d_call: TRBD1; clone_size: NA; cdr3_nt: TGTGCCAGCAGTTCCGACAGGGTCGGGCAGCCCCAGCATTTT; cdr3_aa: CASSSDRVGQPQHF
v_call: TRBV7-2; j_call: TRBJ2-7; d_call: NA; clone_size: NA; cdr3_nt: TGTGCCAGCAGCTTAGCGGGGAGTGAATACGAGCAGTACTTC; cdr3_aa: CASSLAGSEYEQYF
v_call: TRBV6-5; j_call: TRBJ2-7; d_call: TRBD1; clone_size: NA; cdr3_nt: TGTGCCAGCAGTTATCTTGACAGGGCAGGCGAGCAGTACTTC; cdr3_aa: CASSYLDRAGEQYF
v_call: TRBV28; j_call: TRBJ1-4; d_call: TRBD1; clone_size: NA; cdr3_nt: TGTGCCAGCAGCCCGACCACAGGGGGGGAAAATGAAAAACTGTTTTTT; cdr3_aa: CASSPTTGGENEKLFF
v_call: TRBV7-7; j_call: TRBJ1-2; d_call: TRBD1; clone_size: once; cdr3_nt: TGTGCTAGCAGCTTGGGTAGGACAGGGGGGTCGTCCACCTTC; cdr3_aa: CASSLGRTGGSSTF
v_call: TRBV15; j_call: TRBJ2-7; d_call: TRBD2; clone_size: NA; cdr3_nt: TGTGCCACCAGCAGAGGTCCCAGGGAGGGCTACGAGCAGTACTTC; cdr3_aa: CATSRGPREGYEQYF
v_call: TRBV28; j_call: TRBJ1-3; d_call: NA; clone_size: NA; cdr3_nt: TGTGCCAGCAGTTTATTAGCCGGTCCCTCTGGAAACACCATATATTTT; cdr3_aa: CASSLLAGPSGNTIYF
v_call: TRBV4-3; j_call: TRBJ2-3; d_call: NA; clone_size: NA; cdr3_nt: TGCGCCAGCAGCCAAGCGTCTGGGGCAACAGATACGCAGTATTTT; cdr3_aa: CASSQASGATDTQYF
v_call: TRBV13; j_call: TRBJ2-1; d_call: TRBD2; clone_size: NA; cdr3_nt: TGTGCCAGCAGCCCAGCAGGTGGTCGGGAGGTCTTCTCCTACAATGAGCAGTTCTTC; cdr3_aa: CASSPAGGREVFSYNEQFF
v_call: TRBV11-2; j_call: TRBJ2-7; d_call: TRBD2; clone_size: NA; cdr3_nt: TGTGCCAGCAGCTTGGTACTAGCGGGAGTAACTCTGGAACCGGTTAACTTC; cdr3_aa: CASSLVLAGVTLEPVNF
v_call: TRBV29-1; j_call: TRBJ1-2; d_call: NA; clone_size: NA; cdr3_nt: TGCAGCGTTGGAGATTCGGGCGCCGGACTGCGAGCTAACTATGGCTACACCTTC; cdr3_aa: CSVGDSGAGLRANYGYTF
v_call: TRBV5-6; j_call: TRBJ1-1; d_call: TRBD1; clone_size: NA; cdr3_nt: TGTGCCAGCACCGTAGGGACAGGGGGCTGGGCTTTCTTT; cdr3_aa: CASTVGTGGWAFF
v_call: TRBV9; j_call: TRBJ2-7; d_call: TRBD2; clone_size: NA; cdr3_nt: TGTGCCAGCAGCGTAGGAACGGGAGGGTTCGACGAGCAGTACTTC; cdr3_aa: CASSVGTGGFDEQYF
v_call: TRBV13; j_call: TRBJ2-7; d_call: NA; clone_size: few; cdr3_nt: TGTGCCAGCAGCCCTTCCACCGGAGTTGAGCAGTACTTC; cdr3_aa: CASSPSTGVEQYF
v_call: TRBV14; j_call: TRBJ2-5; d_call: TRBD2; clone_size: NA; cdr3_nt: TGTGCCAGCAGCCGGGCGGGAGGATCGGAGACCCAGTACTTC; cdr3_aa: CASSRAGGSETQYF
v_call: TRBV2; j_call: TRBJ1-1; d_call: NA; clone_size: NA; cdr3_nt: TGTGCCAGCAGTGACGGGGGGGTGAGGCCTGAAGCTTTCTTT; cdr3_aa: CASSDGGVRPEAFF
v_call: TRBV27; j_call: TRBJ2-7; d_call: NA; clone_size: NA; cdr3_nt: TGTGCCAGCAGTTTAGGACATACCTACGAGCAGTACTTC; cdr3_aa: CASSLGHTYEQYF
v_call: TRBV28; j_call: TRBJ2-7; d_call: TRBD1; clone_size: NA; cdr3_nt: TGTGCCAGCAGTGCCCCTAGGGGGCTCCACGAGCAGTACTTT; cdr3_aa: CASSAPRGLHEQYF
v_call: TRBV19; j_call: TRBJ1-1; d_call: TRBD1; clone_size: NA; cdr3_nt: TGTGCCAGTACTATGGGACAGGGTGTCGTTGAAGCTTTCTTT; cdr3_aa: CASTMGQGVVEAFF
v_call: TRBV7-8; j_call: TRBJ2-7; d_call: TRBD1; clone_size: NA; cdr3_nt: TGTGCCAGCAGCTTAGCGCTTAGGCAGGGGGACGAGCAGTACTTC; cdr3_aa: CASSLALRQGDEQYF
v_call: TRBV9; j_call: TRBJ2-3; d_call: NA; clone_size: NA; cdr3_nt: TGTGCCAGCAGCGTAGTAGGCGGCGACGGCCTGAAAGATACGCAGTATTTT; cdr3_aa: CASSVVGGDGLKDTQYF
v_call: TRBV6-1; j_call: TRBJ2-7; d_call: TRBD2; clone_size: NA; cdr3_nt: TGTGCCAGCAGTGAACCCGGGACTAGCGGGAGATTCCACGAGCAGTACTTC; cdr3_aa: CASSEPGTSGRFHEQYF
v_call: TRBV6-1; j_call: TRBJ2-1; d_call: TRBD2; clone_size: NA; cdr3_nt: TGTGCCAGCAGTGAAGATAGCGGGATAAGGAATGAGCAGTTCTTC; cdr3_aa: CASSEDSGIRNEQFF
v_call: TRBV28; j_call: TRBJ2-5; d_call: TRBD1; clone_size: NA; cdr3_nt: TGTGCCAGCAGTTCCCGGACAGGGATAAAGACCCAGTACTTC; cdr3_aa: CASSSRTGIKTQYF
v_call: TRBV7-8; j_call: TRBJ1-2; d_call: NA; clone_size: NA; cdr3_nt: TGTGCCAGCAGCTTAGTGGGAGGGGCGGGCTATGGCTACACCTTC; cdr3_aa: CASSLVGGAGYGYTF
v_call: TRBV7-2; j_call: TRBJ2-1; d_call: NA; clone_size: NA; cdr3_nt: TGTGCCAGCAGCCCCCAAGGAGGATATGGAGTAAATGAGCAGTTCTTC; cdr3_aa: CASSPQGGYGVNEQFF
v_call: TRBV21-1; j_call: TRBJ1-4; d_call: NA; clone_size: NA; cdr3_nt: TGTGCCAGCAGCACTGGGGGGTTTTATGAAAAACTGTTTTTT; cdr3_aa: CASSTGGFYEKLFF
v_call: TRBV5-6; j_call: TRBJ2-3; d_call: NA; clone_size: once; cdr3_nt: TGTGCCAGCAGCGGCGACAATACGCAGTATTTT; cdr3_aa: CASSGDNTQYF
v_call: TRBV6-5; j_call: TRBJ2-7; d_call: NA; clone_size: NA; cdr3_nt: TGTGCCAGCAGTTACGCAGGGACCTACGAGCAGTACTTC; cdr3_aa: CASSYAGTYEQYF
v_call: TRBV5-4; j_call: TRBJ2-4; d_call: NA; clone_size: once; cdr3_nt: TGTGCCAGCAGCTTGAACGGGAGAAGGTACATTCAGTACTTC; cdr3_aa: CASSLNGRRYIQYF
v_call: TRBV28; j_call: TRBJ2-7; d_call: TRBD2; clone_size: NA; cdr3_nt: TGTGCCAGCAGTCCCTCGACTAGCGAGGCTTCCGAGCAGTACTTC; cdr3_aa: CASSPSTSEASEQYF
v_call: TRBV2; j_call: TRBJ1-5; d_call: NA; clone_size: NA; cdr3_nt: TGTGCCAGCAGTGAAGCGGTCTGGACCCTTGGGGGACACAATCAGCCCCAGCATTTT; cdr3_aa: CASSEAVWTLGGHNQPQHF
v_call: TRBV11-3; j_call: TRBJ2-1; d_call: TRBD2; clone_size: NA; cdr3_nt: TGTGCCAGCAGCTTAGATTCCTCCAGCGGGAGTTTTAGTAATGAGCAGTTCTTC; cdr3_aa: CASSLDSSSGSFSNEQFF
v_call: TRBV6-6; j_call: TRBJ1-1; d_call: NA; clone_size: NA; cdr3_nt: TGTGCCAGCAGTTACTCGAATACGGGGAACACTGAAGCTTTCTTT; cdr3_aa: CASSYSNTGNTEAFF
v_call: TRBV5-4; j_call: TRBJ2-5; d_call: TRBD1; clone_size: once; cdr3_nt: TGTGCCAGCAGCTTGGTGGACAGGGGGCGGGAGACCCAGTACTTC; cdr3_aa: CASSLVDRGRETQYF
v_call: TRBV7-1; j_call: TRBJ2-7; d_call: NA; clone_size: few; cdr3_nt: TGTGCCAGCAGCTTCAGTCGGGGGAAGACCTACGAGCAGTACTTC; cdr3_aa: CASSFSRGKTYEQYF
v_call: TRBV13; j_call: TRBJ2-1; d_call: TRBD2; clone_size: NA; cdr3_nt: TGTGCCAGCAGCTTAGGGACTAGCGGGAGCTACAATGAGCAGTTCTTC; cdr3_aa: CASSLGTSGSYNEQFF